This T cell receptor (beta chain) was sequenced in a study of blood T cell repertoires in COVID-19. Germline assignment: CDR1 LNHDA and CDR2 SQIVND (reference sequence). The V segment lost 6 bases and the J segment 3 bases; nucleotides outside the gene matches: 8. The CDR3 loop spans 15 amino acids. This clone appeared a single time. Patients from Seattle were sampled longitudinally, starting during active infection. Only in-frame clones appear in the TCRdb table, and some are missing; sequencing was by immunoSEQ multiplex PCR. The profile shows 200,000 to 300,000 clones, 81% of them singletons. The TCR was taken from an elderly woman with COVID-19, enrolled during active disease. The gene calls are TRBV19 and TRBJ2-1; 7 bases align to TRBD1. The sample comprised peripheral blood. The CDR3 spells CASRPDRSNYNEQFF. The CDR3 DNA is TGTGCCAGTAGACCGGACAGGAGCAACTACAATGAGCAGTTCTTC.